The next 25 T cell receptor beta chains were all read from a single sample in a study of T cells after yellow fever vaccination. TCRdb fed the 5' RACE reads into MiXCR, producing one record per CDR3 protein. This table has about 140,000 distinct CDR3 sequences, around 6.3% appearing once. The sequencing here drew on CD4+ T cells sorted from PBMCs, taken 10 days after the yellow fever booster vaccination. All receptors come from a man aged 30 to 39 who received the YFV17D yellow fever vaccine.

As to this clonotype: A read error may be the cause here, since a much bigger clone is one base away. This chain uses TRBV7-6 with TRBJ2-1; perhaps TRBD2 as D (6 bases). The CDR3 has 15 amino acids. The germline V gene encodes CDR1 SGHVS and CDR2 FNYEAQ. This CDR3 reads CTSSSTLADYNEQFF. DNA of the CDR3: TGTACCAGCAGTTCAACACTAGCAGACTACAATGAGCAGTTCTTC.

The J gene is TRBJ2-3, the V gene TRBV5-4; D might be TRBD1 (6 bases). CDR3 length equals 15 residues. V shed 1 base and J shed 1 base, with 10 bases lying between them. CDR1 and CDR2 from the germline V gene are SGHNT and YYREEE (reference sequence). CDR3: CASSLNRVGTDTQYF. Written as DNA, the CDR3 is TGTGCCAGCAGCTTGAACAGGGTGGGCACAGATACGCAGTATTTT.

This clonotype has a handful of counts. Here the CDR3 reads CASSKWDRGNEKLFF. In DNA form, the CDR3 reads TGTGCCAGCAGCAAGTGGGACAGGGGAAATGAAAAACTGTTTTTT. The rearrangement joins TRBV5-4 to TRBJ1-4, with 10 bases identical to TRBD1. J gave up 5 bases and V 4 bases, and 5 bases lay outside the gene matches. The CDR3 is 15 amino acids. Germline values: CDR1 SGHNT, CDR2 YYREEE (reference sequence).

This clonotype was counted many times. The CDR3 sequence: CASNLISGRGDTQYF. The CDR3, as DNA: TGTGCCAGCAACCTTATTAGCGGGAGGGGGGATACGCAGTATTTT. The chain uses TRBV6-1 and TRBJ2-3; the match to TRBD2 covers 11 bases. The CDR3 consists of 15 residues. Germline trimming cut 7 bases from V and 6 bases from J; bases unmatched to any gene: 9. Per the germline V gene, CDR1 is MNHNS and CDR2 is SASEGT.

At least ten counts were recorded for this clonotype. This rearrangement joins TRBV7-2 to TRBJ2-5, with TRBD2 identical over 9 bases. This CDR3 spans 16 amino acids. From germline, CDR1 is SGHTA and CDR2 FQGNSA. Trimming cost V 1 base and J 6 bases; bases outside gene matches: 9. Written as DNA, the CDR3 is TGTGCCAGCAGCTTAGGTCGGCTAGCGGGACTCCAGACCCAGTACTTC. Its protein product is CASSLGRLAGLQTQYF.

This clonotype was recorded at least ten times. The CDR3 protein is CASSKTASLGYTF. CDR3 coding DNA: TGTGCCAGCAGTAAGACAGCTTCCTTAGGCTACACCTTC. The rearrangement uses TRBV12-3 or TRBV12-4 and TRBJ1-2; possible D gene TRBD1, 5 bases. V shed 5 bases and J shed 8 bases, with 15 bases lying between them. The CDR3 spans 13 residues.

This clonotype was recorded a few times. The V and J genes are TRBV7-9 and TRBJ1-5; D call uncertain. Per germline, CDR1 SEHNR and CDR2 FQNEAQ (reference sequence). The CDR3 sequence is 16 residues long. The V and J ends lost 4 bases and 2 bases respectively, with 15 bases between them. The CDR3 here is CASSSPGYHGNQPQHF. In DNA form, the CDR3 reads TGTGCCAGCAGCTCCCCAGGCTATCATGGCAATCAGCCCCAGCATTTT.

In this sample, this clonotype turned up many times. Here the CDR3 reads CASSQVGGNSGADEQYF. In nucleotides, the CDR3 is TGCGCCAGCAGCCAAGTTGGGGGGAACTCAGGGGCCGACGAGCAGTACTTC. The chain is built from TRBV4-3 and TRBJ2-7; either TRBD1 or TRBD2 may fit D (6 bases each). V lost 1 base to trimming and J lost 5 bases, with 21 bases between them. Germline lookup yields CDR1 LGHNA and CDR2 YSLEER. The CDR3 sequence is 17 residues long.

This clonotype was picked up many times. This chain uses TRBV7-9 with TRBJ2-7; D ambiguous. CDR3 length equals 12 residues. The V gene's germline CDR1 is SEHNR and CDR2 FQNEAQ (reference sequence). Trimming stripped 5 bases from V and 6 bases from J, with 11 bases between. For the CDR3, the DNA is TGTGCCAGCAGCGTAAGTCTCCGCGAGCAGTACTTC. As protein: CASSVSLREQYF.

This chain links TRBV28 with TRBJ2-2, with D perhaps matching TRBD1 or TRBD2 (5 bases each). Looked up from germline, CDR1 is MDHEN and CDR2 is SYDVKM. The length of the CDR3 is 15 residues. The V gene lost 5 bases and the J gene lost 3 bases, with 13 bases spanning the gap. The CDR3 region is CASSRDAYYTGELFF. CDR3 bases: TGTGCCAGCAGTCGGGACGCATACTACACCGGGGAGCTGTTTTTT.

There are many counts of this clonotype. J is TRBJ2-1 and V is TRBV20-1; 11 bases map to TRBD2. This CDR3 comprises 16 residues. V was pared by 0 bases and J by 7 bases, with 8 bases of the junction left unmatched. Germline V gene sequence: CDR1 DFQATT, CDR2 SNEGSKA (reference sequence). CDR3 sequence: CSARDGTSGSKNEQFF. The CDR3 DNA follows: TGCAGTGCTAGAGATGGAACTAGCGGGAGCAAGAATGAGCAGTTCTTC.

This clonotype was counted many times. V is TRBV20-1 and J is TRBJ2-3; TRBD1 agrees at 7 bases. There are 15 residues in the CDR3. Losses at the gene ends were 5 bases for V and 0 bases for J; bases not matched to a gene: 8. CDR1 is DFQATT and CDR2 is SNEGSKA in the germline V gene (reference sequence). CDR3: CSAGLRDRSTDTQYF. The CDR3, as DNA: TGCAGTGCTGGACTCCGGGACAGAAGCACAGATACGCAGTATTTT.

This clonotype was seen repeatedly, ten times or more. The chain has TRBV13 and TRBJ1-2; no clear D gene. Germline V gene lookup returns CDR1 PRHDT and CDR2 FYEKMQ (reference sequence). This CDR3 has 14 residues. V was shortened by 5 bases and J by 7 bases, with 17 bases between the two germline ends. The DNA of the CDR3 is TGTGCCAGCAGCGAGAATACGAGGTTGGGTGGCTACACCTTC. It yields the protein CASSENTRLGGYTF.

This clonotype has at least ten counts. The rearrangement links TRBV7-2 to TRBJ1-3, with D possibly TRBD1 on 6 matching bases. Per the germline V gene, CDR1 is SGHTA and CDR2 is FQGNSA. Trimming pared 6 bases from V and 2 bases from J, leaving 17 bases between. This CDR3 region has 16 residues. CDR3 nucleotides: TGTGCCAGCAGGGGGGACATAGGGCTGACTGGAAACACCATATATTTT. Its protein product is CASRGDIGLTGNTIYF.

This clonotype was recorded many times. This sequence joins TRBV12-3 or TRBV12-4 and TRBJ1-1; unclear D gene. The length of the CDR3 is 13 residues. The germline V and J ends were trimmed by 4 bases and 10 bases, with 16 bases remaining between them. Written as DNA, the CDR3 is TGTGCCAGCAGTTCAGCCACCCAACGAATAGCTTTCTTT. Translation gives CASSSATQRIAFF.

This clonotype appeared many times. The rearrangement joins TRBV12-3 or TRBV12-4 to TRBJ1-2, with 7 bases lining up with TRBD1. The CDR3 loop spans 14 amino acids. Trimming at V came to 10 bases and at J to 1 base, leaving 9 bases not matched to a gene. In DNA form, the CDR3 reads TGTGCCACCAACAGGGGAGGCCTTAACTATGGCTACACCTTC. This gives the protein CATNRGGLNYGYTF.

This clonotype was observed at least ten times. V and J are TRBV7-9 and TRBJ2-1; D remains unclear. Germline loops: CDR1 SEHNR, CDR2 FQNEAQ (reference sequence). This CDR3 region has 14 residues. The ends were cut back, 1 base at V and 7 bases at J, with 11 bases in the middle. For the CDR3, the DNA is TGTGCCAGCAGCTTAGGGGCAGCAGAAAATGAGCAGTTCTTC. It specifies CASSLGAAENEQFF.

This clonotype was observed a handful of times. The chain combines TRBV11-2 with TRBJ2-7; TRBD2 matches 7 bases. CDR3 length: 16 amino acids. Per the germline V gene, CDR1 is SGHAT and CDR2 is FQNNGV. V lost 2 bases and J lost 6; bases outside the gene matches: 13. The CDR3 reads CASSLLAAGPRLEQYF. CDR3 bases: TGTGCCAGCAGCTTACTGGCAGCGGGACCCCGTCTCGAGCAGTACTTC.

Concerning this clonotype itself: A single base separates this from a much larger clone, so it may be a read error. The chain joins TRBV7-9 to TRBJ2-3; TRBD2 matches 11 bases. The CDR3 spans 16 residues. The V and J ends lost 0 bases and 3 bases, in that order; junction bases with no gene match: 2. Germline CDR1 and CDR2: SEHNR and FQNEAQ (reference sequence). The chain's CDR3 is CASSLARTSGTDTQYF. The CDR3 nucleotides are TGTGCCAGCAGCTTAGCCCGGACTAGCGGGACAGATACGCAGTATTTT.

This clonotype has at least ten counts. The chain recombines TRBV28 with TRBJ2-7; the D is unclear. V lost 3 bases and J lost 9, with 21 bases in between. The V gene's germline CDR1 is MDHEN and CDR2 SYDVKM. There are 15 residues in the CDR3. In DNA form, the CDR3 reads TGTGCCAGCAGTTTTCGGGCGTCCGAATATCGTGGGCAGTACTTC. This translates into CASSFRASEYRGQYF.

This clonotype was seen at least ten times. This sequence joins TRBV24-1 and TRBJ2-5; a possible D gene is TRBD2 (5 bases). Germline V gene sequence: CDR1 KGHDR, CDR2 SFDVKD. Trimming removed 2 bases at V and 4 bases at J, with 10 bases between. The CDR3 is 14 residues long. The CDR3 bases are TGTGCCACCAGTGATTCGAGGGTTGCAGAGACCCAGTACTTC. Translation gives CATSDSRVAETQYF.

This clonotype was counted ten times or more. The V and J genes are TRBV10-3 and TRBJ2-5; D remains ambiguous. The CDR3 has 12 amino acids. Trimming stripped 3 bases from V and 2 bases from J, with 4 bases between. Germline V CDR1 and CDR2: ENHRY, SYGVKD. The CDR3 sequence: CAISESQETQYF. The CDR3 DNA reads TGTGCCATCAGTGAATCACAAGAGACCCAGTACTTC.

Many counts were recorded for this clonotype. V usage is TRBV6-1 and J usage is TRBJ2-7; perhaps TRBD1 as D (6 bases). Germline V CDR1 and CDR2: MNHNS, SASEGT. Trimming cost V 5 bases and J 4 bases, with 12 bases left between them. The CDR3 has 13 residues. CDR3 in DNA: TGTGCCAGCAGTAAAGTAACAGGGTACGAGCAGTACTTC. Translation gives CASSKVTGYEQYF.

This clonotype was recorded many times. The V gene is TRBV5-1, the J gene TRBJ2-7; D gene uncertain. CDR1 is SGHRS and CDR2 is YFSETQ in the germline V gene. The CDR3 has 13 residues. V was cut by 2 bases and J by 4 bases, with 10 bases left in between. CDR3 in DNA: TGCGCCAGCAGCTTAGCCAGCGAGTACGAGCAGTACTTC. Its translation is CASSLASEYEQYF.

This clonotype was detected only a few times. The V gene is TRBV12-3 or TRBV12-4, the J gene TRBJ1-2, with 10 bases fitting TRBD1. This CDR3 has 14 amino acids. Trimming cost V 5 bases and J 4 bases; bases outside gene matches: 4. In DNA form, the CDR3 reads TGTGCCAGCAGTCTGGACAGGGGGTTCTATGGCTACACCTTC. It is translated as CASSLDRGFYGYTF.